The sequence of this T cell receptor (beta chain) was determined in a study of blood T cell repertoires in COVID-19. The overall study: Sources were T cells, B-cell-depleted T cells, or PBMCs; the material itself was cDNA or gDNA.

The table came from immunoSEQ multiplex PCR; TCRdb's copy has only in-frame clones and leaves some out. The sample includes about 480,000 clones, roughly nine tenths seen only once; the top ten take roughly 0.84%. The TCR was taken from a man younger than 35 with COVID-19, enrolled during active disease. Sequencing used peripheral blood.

This CDR3 reads CASRGGPYEQYF. DNA for the CDR3: TGTGCCAGTAGGGGGGGGCCATACGAGCAGTACTTC. V and J are TRBV19 and TRBJ2-7; D might be TRBD2 (7 bases). Trimming removed 6 bases from V and 4 bases from J, with 10 bases in between. Germline CDR1 and CDR2: LNHDA and SQIVND (reference sequence). The CDR3 runs 12 residues. Based on the CDR3 plus reference TRBV19 and TRBJ2-7, the full variable domain is DGGITQSPKYLFRKEGQNVTLSCEQNLNHDAMYWYRQDPGQGLRLIYYSQIVNDFQKGDIAEGYSVSREKKESFPLTVTSAQKNPTAFYLCASRGGPYEQYFGPGTRLTVT.